This is a list of T cell receptor beta chains from one sample in a study of post-analysis software for immune sequencing data. TCRdb processed the PCR reads anew with MiXCR; each CDR3 protein has one entry. The table has around 710,000 distinct CDR3 sequences, under 60% seen once. Sequencing was carried out using blood. The receptors were gathered from a girl aged 10 to 17 with multiple sclerosis. CDR3s include the opening cysteine and the closing phenylalanine or tryptophan. A D gene is named only where the DNA matches it firmly. Expanded clones get a size class; other rows say once, few or many, or leave the size out.

CDR3,DNA,D,size,V,J
CASSYPGLSPEQYF,TGTGCCAGCAGTTATCCGGGACTAAGTCCCGAGCAGTACTTC,TRBD2,-,TRBV28,TRBJ2-7
CASSLGYSNQPQHF,TGTGCCAGCAGCTTGGGATATAGCAATCAGCCCCAGCATTTT,-,-,TRBV5-6,TRBJ1-5
CATSRSSTYEQYF,TGTGCCACCAGCAGGTCTAGCACCTACGAGCAGTACTTC,-,few,TRBV15,TRBJ2-7
CASSQNPGQLNYGYTF,TGCGCCAGCAGCCAAAACCCGGGACAGCTTAACTATGGCTACACCTTC,TRBD1,-,TRBV4-3,TRBJ1-2
CASSLTPGTVQETQYF,TGTGCCAGCAGTTTAACCCCCGGGACAGTCCAAGAGACCCAGTACTTC,TRBD1,-,TRBV12-3/TRBV12-4,TRBJ2-5
CATSRDPSLGGNQPQHF,TGTGCCACCAGCAGAGATCCCTCTCTAGGGGGGAATCAGCCCCAGCATTTT,-,few,TRBV15,TRBJ1-5
CSVELRLAGGHEQYF,TGCAGCGTTGAACTCAGACTAGCGGGAGGCCACGAGCAGTACTTC,TRBD2,few,TRBV29-1,TRBJ2-7
CASSQAGLASGANVLTF,TGTGCCAGCAGCCAAGCGGGACTAGCCTCTGGGGCCAACGTCCTGACTTTC,TRBD2,-,TRBV3-1,TRBJ2-6
CASSLGLPRGGTDTQYF,TGTGCCAGCAGCTTGGGACTGCCCCGCGGGGGCACAGATACGCAGTATTTT,-,few,TRBV7-9,TRBJ2-3
CASSKVVGSPGQGRPNTGELFF,TGTGCCAGCAGCAAAGTTGTAGGTTCCCCGGGACAGGGGCGTCCGAACACCGGGGAGCTGTTTTTT,-,-,TRBV21-1,TRBJ2-2
CATSRDIRATGSHGYTF,TGTGCCACCAGCAGAGATATCAGGGCAACAGGGAGCCATGGCTACACCTTC,-,-,TRBV15,TRBJ1-2
CASSERSGGYNEQFF,TGTGCCAGCAGTGAAAGGAGCGGGGGCTACAATGAGCAGTTCTTC,TRBD2,-,TRBV12-3/TRBV12-4,TRBJ2-1
CATSGGGALYEQYF,TGTGCCACCTCAGGCGGGGGTGCCCTCTACGAGCAGTACTTC,TRBD2,-,TRBV15,TRBJ2-7
CSVAPREFNAQYF,TGCAGCGTTGCCCCCAGGGAGTTTAATGCGCAGTATTTT,-,-,TRBV29-1,TRBJ2-3
CASSTNHRVPNYGYTF,TGTGCCAGCAGTACCAATCACAGGGTTCCTAACTATGGCTACACCTTC,-,-,TRBV6-1,TRBJ1-2
CASSFLLRTSGSPTDTQYF,TGTGCCAGCAGTTTCTTACTCCGGACTAGCGGGAGTCCCACAGATACGCAGTATTTT,TRBD2,-,TRBV28,TRBJ2-3
CATSDSLAVDEQFF,TGTGCCACCAGTGATTCACTAGCTGTTGATGAGCAGTTCTTC,-,few,TRBV24-1,TRBJ2-1
CSVDGRPEAFF,TGCAGCGTTGACGGCAGACCTGAAGCTTTCTTT,-,-,TRBV29-1,TRBJ1-1
CASSLVRRGDEQYF,TGTGCCAGCAGCTTAGTGCGGAGAGGAGACGAGCAGTACTTC,-,-,TRBV7-2,TRBJ2-7
CASKPGTEGFYGYTF,TGTGCCAGCAAGCCCGGGACAGAAGGGTTCTATGGCTACACCTTC,TRBD1,few,TRBV27,TRBJ1-2
CASSWGTPSSYEQYF,TGTGCCAGCAGCTGGGGGACACCGAGCTCCTACGAGCAGTACTTC,-,-,TRBV7-2,TRBJ2-7
CASSLHGETQYF,TGTGCCAGCAGTTTACACGGGGAGACCCAGTACTTC,-,-,TRBV12-3/TRBV12-4,TRBJ2-5
CSATHLEGPSNEQYF,TGCAGTGCTACCCACCTGGAGGGCCCCTCGAACGAGCAGTACTTC,-,-,TRBV20-1,TRBJ2-7
CASSFSSVEQYF,TGTGCCAGCAGTTTCAGCTCCGTCGAGCAGTACTTC,-,-,TRBV28,TRBJ2-7
CASSPDRAPGETQYF,TGTGCCAGCAGCCCGGACAGGGCCCCTGGGGAGACCCAGTACTTC,TRBD1,-,TRBV6-5,TRBJ2-5
CASSEEPSGAPSEQYF,TGTGCCAGCAGTGAAGAACCTAGCGGGGCCCCTAGCGAGCAGTACTTC,TRBD2,few,TRBV6-1,TRBJ2-7
CASSRRGSTDTQYF,TGTGCCAGCAGCCGTAGGGGAAGCACAGATACGCAGTATTTT,-,few,TRBV6-2/TRBV6-3,TRBJ2-3
CAISESGGDFYNEQFF,TGTGCCATCAGTGAGTCAGGCGGGGATTTTTACAATGAGCAGTTCTTC,-,-,TRBV10-3,TRBJ2-1
CASSQGALAGGPDPRGTQYF,TGTGCCAGCAGCCAAGGGGCGCTAGCGGGAGGGCCGGACCCGAGAGGTACGCAGTATTTT,TRBD2,-,TRBV3-1,TRBJ2-3
CSARSGESGITGELFF,TGCAGTGCTAGAAGTGGGGAGTCGGGGATCACCGGGGAGCTGTTTTTT,-,few,TRBV20-1,TRBJ2-2
CATSSPTSGRSYEQYF,TGTGCCACCAGCAGCCCTACTAGCGGGAGGTCTTACGAGCAGTACTTC,TRBD2,few,TRBV15,TRBJ2-7
CASTLGDRDTEAFF,TGTGCCAGTACCCTTGGGGATAGGGACACTGAAGCTTTCTTT,-,-,TRBV7-9,TRBJ1-1
CASSLTVGTEAFF,TGTGCCAGCAGCCTGACAGTGGGGACTGAAGCTTTCTTT,-,few,TRBV7-2,TRBJ1-1
CASSYEGASTDTQYF,TGTGCCAGCAGTTACGAGGGAGCTAGCACAGATACGCAGTATTTT,-,-,TRBV6-5,TRBJ2-3
CSAGQGARTEAFF,TGCAGTGCAGGACAGGGGGCGCGCACTGAAGCTTTCTTT,TRBD1,-,TRBV20-1,TRBJ1-1
CASSQTPKTEQYF,TGTGCCAGCAGCCAGACTCCGAAGACTGAGCAGTACTTC,-,few,TRBV28,TRBJ2-5
CASTTWDRGLDEQFF,TGTGCCAGCACTACGTGGGACAGGGGGCTCGATGAGCAGTTCTTC,TRBD1,once,TRBV6-2/TRBV6-3,TRBJ2-1
CASSLSTGGRSEQFF,TGTGCCAGCAGTTTATCTACAGGGGGCAGGAGTGAGCAGTTCTTC,TRBD1,-,TRBV12-3/TRBV12-4,TRBJ2-1
CSAQGRTPNYNEQFF,TGCAGTGCTCAGGGGAGGACTCCCAACTACAATGAGCAGTTCTTC,-,-,TRBV20-1,TRBJ2-1
CATSAGVYNEQFF,TGTGCCACCAGCGCAGGCGTCTACAATGAGCAGTTCTTC,-,once,TRBV15,TRBJ2-1
CASSLGWGGSQETQYF,TGTGCCAGCAGCTTAGGCTGGGGTGGTTCCCAAGAGACCCAGTACTTC,-,-,TRBV7-2,TRBJ2-5
CASSVELRQDDRNEQFF,TGTGCCAGCAGCGTAGAACTTCGACAGGACGACCGAAATGAGCAGTTCTTC,-,few,TRBV9,TRBJ2-1
CASSLSGTEYYEQYF,TGTGCCAGCAGTTTATCCGGGACGGAGTACTACGAGCAGTACTTC,-,few,TRBV12-3/TRBV12-4,TRBJ2-7
CATSEGRESSYEQYF,TGTGCCACCAGCGAGGGACGGGAGAGCTCCTACGAGCAGTACTTC,-,few,TRBV15,TRBJ2-7
CASSLVGFNNEQFF,TGTGCCAGCAGCTTAGTCGGCTTCAACAATGAGCAGTTCTTC,-,few,TRBV7-6,TRBJ2-1
CANSTSLVGTVGWGVFEQYF,TGTGCCAACAGCACCTCATTGGTTGGGACCGTAGGCTGGGGGGTTTTCGAGCAGTACTTC,-,-,TRBV7-2,TRBJ2-7
CASSWTGSRDVDTQYF,TGTGCCAGCAGTTGGACCGGGAGTCGGGATGTAGATACGCAGTATTTT,-,-,TRBV27,TRBJ2-3
CASSLRRDARSGGYTF,TGTGCCAGCAGCTTACGGCGGGACGCCCGATCGGGTGGCTACACCTTC,-,-,TRBV11-2,TRBJ1-2
CASSQEPGIGTDTQYF,TGCGCCAGCAGCCAAGAGCCCGGGATTGGCACAGATACGCAGTATTTT,-,few,TRBV4-3,TRBJ2-3
CASGRQDSYEQYF,TGTGCCAGCGGCCGACAGGATTCCTACGAGCAGTACTTC,-,-,TRBV7-9,TRBJ2-7
CASSYLTGTGANEQFF,TGCGCCAGCAGCTACCTTACCGGGACAGGGGCCAATGAGCAGTTCTTC,TRBD1,-,TRBV4-3,TRBJ2-1
CASNRPGDEQYF,TGTGCCAGCAACAGGCCGGGGGACGAGCAGTACTTC,-,-,TRBV2,TRBJ2-7
CASSLGTRGDNEQFF,TGTGCCAGCAGCTTGGGGACTCGGGGGGACAATGAGCAGTTCTTC,TRBD2,-,TRBV11-2,TRBJ2-1